The clone carrying this TCR beta chain was counted between two and nine times. The antigen is undetermined. The sample originates from a study of CD8 T cells in Susac syndrome. Study-wide results and limits: The CD4+ T cell repertoires, which came from Susac syndrome patients, showed no sign of clonal expansion.

RNA amounts of roughly 0.5 to 1 ug underwent reverse transcription with random hexamers. TCR beta CDR3 was amplified by immunoSEQ multiplex PCR. This amplification extended across 54 Vbeta and 13 Jbeta segments. TCRdb reprocessed the immunoSEQ multiplex PCR reads with MiXCR, giving one entry per CDR3 protein. The sample comprises about 150,000 distinct CDR3 sequences, more than 90% of which are singletons, and roughly 0.084% rests with the top ten. Germline assignment: CDR1 MDHEN and CDR2 SYDVKM. The V gene end was trimmed by 6 bases and the J gene end by 0 bases; junction bases not matched to a gene: 7. The CDR3 is 17 residues long.

The rearrangement links TRBV28 to TRBJ2-2; 10 bases align to TRBD1. The sample taken for sequencing was CD4+ T cells from PBMCs. The TCR originated in a human donor with Susac syndrome. The CDR3 loop reads CASRPRDRGPNTGELFF. CDR3 nucleotides: TGTGCCAGCAGACCCCGGGACAGGGGCCCGAACACCGGGGAGCTGTTTTTT.